The 32 T cell receptor beta chains in this list originate from one sample, sequenced in a study of Ad26.COV2.S vaccination and SARS-CoV-2 variants. Measured with immunoSEQ multiplex PCR; TCRdb has only the in-frame clones, and not every one. The sample has about 420,000 clones; around 89% are singletons. The treatment denotes: 15 to 20 received Ad26.COV2.S at low or high dose, single or two shots; roughly 5 received placebo; per-sample allocation not given. Samples were taken on day 63 after the first vaccine or placebo injection. The specimen comprised peripheral blood, sampled in a trial of Ad26.COV2.S vaccine versus placebo. These receptors were obtained from a person between 18 and 65 years old who received the Ad26.COV2.S COVID-19 vaccine or a placebo.

This chain joins TRBV7-3 and TRBJ1-2, with 9 bases that match TRBD1. The CDR3 spans 17 residues. CDR1 is SGHTA and CDR2 is FQGTGA in the germline V gene. V lost 5 bases to trimming and J lost 5 bases; unmatched junction nucleotides: 15. The CDR3 here is CASSVRGTGYSRYGYTF. For the CDR3, the DNA is TGTGCCAGCAGCGTCAGGGGGACAGGGTACTCAAGGTATGGCTACACCTTC.

The genes are TRBV28 and TRBJ2-7, with D hard to call. The CDR3 sequence is 12 residues long. Germline V CDR1 and CDR2: MDHEN, SYDVKM. Trimming left V 6 bases short and J 7 bases short, with 13 bases between. The CDR3 DNA sequence: TGTGCCAGCAGCACCGACGCGGTGGAGCAGTACTTC. Translated, it gives CASSTDAVEQYF.

V gene TRBV7-9 combines with J gene TRBJ1-2; no clear D. V was cut by 0 bases and J by 8 bases, with 10 bases left in between. In germline, CDR1 is SEHNR, CDR2 FQNEAQ (reference sequence). CDR3 length equals 13 residues. Here the CDR3 reads CASSLASQGGYTF. In DNA, the CDR3 is TGTGCCAGCAGCTTAGCGAGCCAAGGGGGCTACACCTTC. Full variable domain (remainder filled in from reference TRBV7-9 and TRBJ1-2): DTGVSQNPRHKITKRGQNVTFRCDPISEHNRLYWYRQTLGQGPEFLTYFQNEAQLEKSRLLSDRFSAERPKGSFSTLEIQRTEQGDSAMYLCASSLASQGGYTFGSGTRLTVV.

The V gene is TRBV5-1, the J gene TRBJ2-7; D is perhaps TRBD2 (6 bases). The germline gives CDR1 SGHRS, CDR2 YFSETQ. Trimming left V 0 bases short and J 6 bases short, with 16 bases between. The CDR3 loop spans 15 amino acids. The CDR3: CASSLAPWGVVEQYF. The CDR3 region has the DNA TGCGCCAGCAGCTTGGCCCCATGGGGGGTAGTCGAGCAGTACTTC.

This clone was observed a single time. The V call is TRBV18, the J call TRBJ2-7; possible D gene TRBD1, 6 bases. CDR1 and CDR2 from the germline V gene are KGHSH and LQKENI. The CDR3 consists of 14 residues. With 4 bases removed from V and 0 bases from J, the gap between germline ends came to 10 bases. Written as DNA, the CDR3 is TGTGCCAGCTCACTAGGGACATCCTCCTACGAGCAGTACTTC. Protein product: CASSLGTSSYEQYF.

The count of this clone is one. The chain links TRBV7-9 to TRBJ2-1; D is possibly TRBD2 (5 bases). Germline lookup yields CDR1 SEHNR and CDR2 FQNEAQ (reference sequence). Between the trimmed V and J ends, which lost 4 bases and 10 bases, there was a span of 23 bases. The CDR3 has 16 amino acids. The DNA for the CDR3 is TGTGCCAGCAGCTCCACCCGACTCTCCACCGGGAACGAGCAGTTCTTC. It codes for CASSSTRLSTGNEQFF.

The chain combines TRBV5-4 with TRBJ1-2; 9 bases map to TRBD1. CDR3 length: 13 residues. V lost 4 bases to trimming and J lost 8 bases; unmatched junction nucleotides: 6. Germline lookup yields CDR1 SGHNT and CDR2 YYREEE (reference sequence). In DNA form, the CDR3 reads TGTGCCAGCAGCATTACAGGGGGCGGCGGCTACACCTTC. Protein: CASSITGGGGYTF.

The V gene is TRBV4-1, the J gene TRBJ2-3; 9 nucleotides align to TRBD2. J lost 1 base, V lost 1 base, and 6 bases had no gene match. CDR1 is MGHRA and CDR2 is YSYEKL in the germline V gene. This CDR3 region has 17 residues. CDR3 amino acids: CASSQGSGGSRTDTQYF. The CDR3 bases are TGCGCCAGCAGCCAAGGGAGCGGGGGGTCCCGCACAGATACGCAGTATTTT.

The J gene is TRBJ1-2, the V gene TRBV3-1 (or the pseudogene TRBV3-2); D may be TRBD1 (5 bases). The CDR3 runs 15 residues. Germline V CDR1 and CDR2: LGHDT, YNNKEL (reference sequence). V was trimmed by 5 bases and J by 3 bases, leaving 16 bases between them. CDR3 nucleotide sequence: TGTGCCAGCAGCGCGAGGGTAGGGACTGACTATGGCTACACCTTC. It is translated as CASSARVGTDYGYTF.

V and J are TRBV19 and TRBJ1-3; no definite D call. CDR3 size: 15 residues. Germline assignment: CDR1 LNHDA and CDR2 SQIVND (reference sequence). V lost 2 bases and J 0 bases, leaving 8 bases between the germline ends. CDR3 sequence: CASSIWGASGNTIYF. CDR3 DNA: TGTGCCAGTAGTATATGGGGTGCCTCTGGAAACACCATATATTTT.

The DNA for the CDR3 is TGTGCCAGCAGCGACCGACAGAATTACATTTATCAGGGCTACACCTTC. It yields the protein CASSDRQNYIYQGYTF. The chain joins TRBV5-4 to TRBJ1-2; a possible D gene is TRBD1 (5 bases). CDR1 SGHNT and CDR2 YYREEE come from the germline V gene (reference sequence). This CDR3 spans 16 amino acids. Trimming removed 4 bases from V and 8 bases from J, with 24 bases in between.

The V gene is TRBV19, the J gene TRBJ2-7, with a possible D match to TRBD2 (6 bases). With 3 bases removed from V and 4 bases from J, the gap between germline ends came to 10 bases. This CDR3 contains 13 residues. CDR1 is LNHDA and CDR2 is SQIVND in the germline V gene (reference sequence). The DNA of the CDR3 is TGTGCCAGTAGTATCATCGGGGGTTACGAGCAGTACTTC. It yields the protein CASSIIGGYEQYF.

The chain combines TRBV6-1 with TRBJ1-2, with D hard to call. The CDR3 has 16 residues. V was trimmed by 4 bases and J by 3 bases, leaving 18 bases between them. CDR1 and CDR2 from the germline V gene are MNHNS and SASEGT. CDR3 bases: TGTGCCAGCAGTGTACTGGGCAGCACGAGGGACTATGGCTACACCTTC. Its protein product is CASSVLGSTRDYGYTF.

V usage is TRBV4-3 and J usage is TRBJ2-1; 9 bases line up with TRBD1. This CDR3 region has 13 residues. The ends lost 4 bases at V and 9 bases at J; junction bases unmatched: 4. Per the germline V gene, CDR1 is LGHNA and CDR2 is YSLEER. The CDR3 DNA sequence: TGCGCCAGCAGCCGAGGGACAGGGACTGAGCAGTTCTTC. Amino acids: CASSRGTGTEQFF.

This clone was detected only once. The chain links TRBV9 to TRBJ1-2; perhaps TRBD1 as D (5 bases). V was pared by 6 bases and J by 5 bases, with 14 bases between. Germline CDR1 is SGDLS and CDR2 is YYNGEE. CDR3 size: 13 residues. The CDR3 DNA follows: TGTGCCAGCACCCCGGCGGGGCTTTATGGCTACACCTTC. Its protein product is CASTPAGLYGYTF.

The chain combines TRBV7-8 with TRBJ1-6, with no clear D. V dropped 8 bases and J dropped 3 bases, with 8 bases sitting between them. The CDR3 has 13 residues. Germline loops: CDR1 SGHVS, CDR2 FQNEAQ. The CDR3 nucleotides read TGTGCCAGCTCGACCGGCTATAATTCACCCCTCCACTTT. Translated: CASSTGYNSPLHF.

The V and J genes are TRBV2 and TRBJ2-5; D not resolved. Trimming took off 1 base at V and 0 bases at J, with 9 bases between the two ends. CDR3 size: 15 residues. Per the germline V gene, CDR1 is SNHLY and CDR2 is FYNNEI. CDR3 bases: TGTGCCAGCAGTGAAGTTGCAGTGTACCAAGAGACCCAGTACTTC. Protein sequence: CASSEVAVYQETQYF.

V usage is TRBV11-2 and J usage is TRBJ2-5, with TRBD2 identical over 7 bases. Germline V gene lookup returns CDR1 SGHAT and CDR2 FQNNGV. The CDR3 sequence is 18 residues long. V shed 1 base, J shed 10 bases, and the junction held 21 bases outside the gene matches. CDR3 nucleotide sequence: TGTGCCAGCAGCTTAGGAGGAGTAGGTCTAGCGGACGAAGTTGGCCAGTACTTC. Amino acid sequence: CASSLGGVGLADEVGQYF.

The chain links TRBV5-1 to TRBJ2-7; 10 nucleotides line up with TRBD1. V shed 3 bases, J shed 2 bases, and the junction held 8 bases outside the gene matches. The CDR3 sequence is 16 residues long. Per the germline V gene, CDR1 is SGHRS and CDR2 is YFSETQ. The CDR3 DNA reads as TGCGCCAGCAGCTCTTCCGGACAGGGGGTGACCTACGAGCAGTACTTC. It specifies CASSSSGQGVTYEQYF.

In its sample, this clone was seen once. The chain is built from TRBV5-1 and TRBJ1-3; 7 bases agree with TRBD1. This CDR3 region has 18 residues. Germline V gene sequence: CDR1 SGHRS, CDR2 YFSETQ. V lost 4 bases and J lost 1; bases outside the gene matches: 14. DNA of the CDR3: TGCGCCAGCAGCCCTACGCCCGACAGGGCAACTTCTGGAAACACCATATATTTT. This sequence encodes CASSPTPDRATSGNTIYF.

As for this clone: An end of the junction differs from the germline gene, which may be a read error. Other nucleotide sequences from this sample produce the same CDR3. The genes are TRBV7-8 and TRBJ2-3, with no clear D. Per the germline V gene, CDR1 is SGHVS and CDR2 is FQNEAQ. This CDR3 region has 14 residues. CDR3 loop: CASSLEPSTDTQYF. The CDR3 region has the DNA TGTGCCAGTAGCTTGGAGCCGAGCACAGATACGCAGTATTTT.

The rearrangement uses TRBV18 and TRBJ1-5; D is uncertain. This CDR3 is 13 amino acids long. The germline gives CDR1 KGHSH, CDR2 LQKENI. Trimming removed 5 bases from V and 0 bases from J, with 5 bases in between. The CDR3 DNA sequence: TGTGCCAGCTCAGGGTATAGCAATCAGCCCCAGCATTTT. This translates into CASSGYSNQPQHF.

The chain uses TRBV19 and TRBJ2-7; 7 positions agree with TRBD1. The CDR3 extends over 15 amino acids. The ends lost 4 bases at V and 0 bases at J; junction bases unmatched: 6. Looked up from germline, CDR1 is LNHDA and CDR2 is SQIVND (reference sequence). The CDR3: CASSTGQANSYEQYF. The CDR3 DNA reads as TGTGCCAGTAGTACCGGACAGGCCAACTCCTACGAGCAGTACTTC.

V usage is TRBV10-3 and J usage is TRBJ1-6; 7 nucleotides agree with TRBD1. V was pared by 4 bases and J by 5 bases, with 2 bases of the junction left unmatched. Germline CDR1 and CDR2: ENHRY and SYGVKD. The CDR3 covers 14 residues. This CDR3 is CAISGGTDNSPLHF. In DNA, the CDR3 is TGTGCCATCAGTGGGGGGACAGATAATTCACCCCTCCACTTT.

The chain has TRBV5-4 and TRBJ2-5, with D possibly being TRBD2 (6 bases). Per germline, CDR1 SGHNT and CDR2 YYREEE (reference sequence). V lost 0 bases, J lost 1 base, and 13 bases lay in between. The length of the CDR3 is 16 residues. The CDR3 reads CASSLDRAGRQETQYF. In nucleotides, the CDR3 is TGTGCCAGCAGCTTGGACCGCGCGGGGCGCCAAGAGACCCAGTACTTC.

The rearrangement links TRBV7-3 to TRBJ2-7; the D gene is possibly TRBD1 (5 bases). V lost 1 base and J 3 bases, leaving 13 bases between the germline ends. The CDR3 has 15 residues. CDR1 is SGHTA, CDR2 FQGTGA, per germline. Here the CDR3 DNA reads TGTGCCAGCAGCTTAAGCTCAGGGTTTAACTACGAGCAGTACTTC. Translated, it gives CASSLSSGFNYEQYF.

V gene TRBV11-2 combines with J gene TRBJ2-3; the match to TRBD2 covers 12 bases. V lost 0 bases and J lost 6; bases outside the gene matches: 4. The CDR3 totals 16 residues. Germline V gene sequence: CDR1 SGHAT, CDR2 FQNNGV. In DNA form, the CDR3 reads TGTGCCAGCAGCTTAGATGGGCTAGCGGGGGGGGATACGCAGTATTTT. Its protein is CASSLDGLAGGDTQYF.

Concerning this clone: This sample includes further DNA sequences coding for the same CDR3. The chain combines TRBV19 with TRBJ1-2; D perhaps matches TRBD1 (6 bases). The CDR3 is 13 residues long. With 2 bases removed from V and 5 bases from J, the gap between germline ends came to 9 bases. Germline CDR1 reads LNHDA; CDR2 reads SQIVND (reference sequence). CDR3 amino acids: CASSISGDYGYTF. The CDR3, as DNA: TGTGCCAGTAGTATATCAGGGGATTATGGCTACACCTTC.

The V gene is TRBV30, the J gene TRBJ2-3; the match to TRBD2 covers 7 bases. V trimming: 8 bases; J trimming: 9 bases; junction bases outside the gene matches: 8. Germline V CDR1 and CDR2: GTSNPN, SVGIG (reference sequence). This CDR3 has 11 residues. The CDR3 reads CAGEGQRTQYF. The CDR3 DNA is TGTGCCGGGGAGGGGCAACGAACGCAGTATTTT.

V usage is TRBV6-5 and J usage is TRBJ2-5; TRBD2 aligns across 8 bases. Trimming removed 5 bases from V and 8 bases from J; junction bases left unmatched: 10. Per germline, CDR1 MNHEY and CDR2 SVGAGI. The CDR3 has 14 amino acids. The CDR3 nucleotides read TGTGCCAGCAGTCGGGCCGGGAGGGGATATACCCAGTACTTC. Its protein is CASSRAGRGYTQYF.

Only one count was recorded for this clone. V is TRBV27 and J is TRBJ1-4; a possible D gene is TRBD1 (6 bases). V was clipped by 5 bases and J by 8 bases, with 15 bases between them. The CDR3 consists of 14 residues. The V gene's germline CDR1 is MNHEY and CDR2 SMNVEV (reference sequence). Here the CDR3 reads CASSQRGGLEKLFF. The CDR3 region has the DNA TGTGCCAGCAGTCAGAGGGGGGGTTTGGAAAAACTGTTTTTT.

The gene calls are TRBV7-8 and TRBJ2-7, with D perhaps matching TRBD1 or TRBD2 (7 bases each). The CDR3 sequence is 16 residues long. V was cut by 1 base and J by 3 bases, with 16 bases left in between. CDR1 and CDR2 (germline): SGHVS, FQNEAQ. CDR3 region: CASSLGAGGLHYEQYF. In nucleotides, the CDR3 is TGTGCCAGCAGCTTAGGCGCAGGGGGACTACACTACGAGCAGTACTTC.